Sequencing of this T cell receptor (beta chain) was carried out in a study of T cell responses to AZD1222 COVID-19 vaccine. Germline V CDR1 and CDR2: MNHEY, SMNVEV (reference sequence). The CDR3 runs 14 residues. The ends lost 5 bases at V and 5 bases at J; junction bases unmatched: 5. The data were produced by immunoSEQ multiplex PCR, yet TCRdb's version contains in-frame clones alone and is incomplete. The sample records 60,000 to 65,000 clones, 76% being singletons. This clone appeared a single time. The source material was peripheral blood, sampled on day 0 of AZD1222 vaccination. The chain is built from TRBV27 and TRBJ2-3; 9 bases map to TRBD2. This clonotype was sampled from an adult in good health. The CDR3 sequence is CASSSGGWGDTQYF. The CDR3 DNA reads as TGTGCCAGCAGTAGCGGGGGGTGGGGAGATACGCAGTATTTT.